This T cell receptor (beta chain) was identified in a study of T cell responses to AZD1222 COVID-19 vaccine. Study-wide background: The study pooled second doses at about 4 or about 12 weeks.

Repertoires were generated with immunoSEQ multiplex PCR, while TCRdb's copy carries only in-frame clones and drops some. Of about 110,000 clones in the sample, 88% were seen once. The germline V gene has CDR1 SEHNR and CDR2 FQNEAQ (reference sequence). The CDR3 runs to 16 residues. V lost 2 bases and J lost 6, with 18 bases in between. The rearrangement uses TRBV7-9 and TRBJ2-3, with a weak D call TRBD1 (6 bases). The clonotype comes from an adult in good health. This sample comprised peripheral blood, obtained on day 0 of AZD1222 vaccination. The CDR3 sequence: CASSLSLVGAEDTQYF. In nucleotides, the CDR3 is TGTGCCAGCAGCTTAAGCCTAGTGGGGGCAGAGGATACGCAGTATTTT.